This section outlines one T cell receptor (beta chain) sequence together with its context. The sample is drawn from a study of T-cell reconstitution after alpha-beta-depleted transplantation in children. The CDR3 sequence is 16 residues long. CDR1 and CDR2 from the germline V gene are DFQATT and SNEGSKA (reference sequence). The V segment lost 1 base and the J segment 6 bases; nucleotides outside the gene matches: 12. The TCRbeta library was prepared with unique molecular identifiers. TCRdb re-analysed the PCR reads in MiXCR, keeping a single row per CDR3 protein. The repertoire holds approximately 200,000 distinct CDR3 sequences, approximately 14% seen once, with 13% in the top ten.

This receptor was taken from a human donor who donated a stem cell graft to a child with acute lymphoblastic leukemia. The input for sequencing was PBMCs from the stem cell graft donor, taken from the stem cell graft. The V call is TRBV20-1, the J call TRBJ1-2; 9 nucleotides agree with TRBD1. The CDR3 region has the DNA TGCAGTGCTAGAGTCTCCGGGACAGGGTATAATCATGGCTACACCTTC. Translated: CSARVSGTGYNHGYTF.